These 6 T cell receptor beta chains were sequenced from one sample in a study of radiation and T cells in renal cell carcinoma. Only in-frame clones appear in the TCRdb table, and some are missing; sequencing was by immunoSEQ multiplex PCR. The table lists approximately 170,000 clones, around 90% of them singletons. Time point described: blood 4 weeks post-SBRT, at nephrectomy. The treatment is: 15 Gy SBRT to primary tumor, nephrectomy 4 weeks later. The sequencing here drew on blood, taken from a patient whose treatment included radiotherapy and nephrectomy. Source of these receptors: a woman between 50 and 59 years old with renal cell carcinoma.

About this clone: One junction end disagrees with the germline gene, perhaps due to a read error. The chain's CDR3 is CASSDSGLGGEKLFF. The CDR3 DNA follows: TGTGCCAGCAGTGACTCAGGGTTGGGGGGTGAAAAACTGTTTTTT. The chain recombines TRBV6-6 with TRBJ1-4; tentative D call: TRBD1 (5 bases). The CDR3 extends over 15 amino acids. Per germline, CDR1 MNHNY and CDR2 SVGAGI (reference sequence).

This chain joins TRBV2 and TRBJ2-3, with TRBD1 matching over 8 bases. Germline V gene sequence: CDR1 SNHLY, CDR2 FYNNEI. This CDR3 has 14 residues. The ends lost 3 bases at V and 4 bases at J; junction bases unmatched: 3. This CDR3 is CASSDDRGADTQYF. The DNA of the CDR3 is TGTGCCAGCAGTGACGACAGGGGTGCAGATACGCAGTATTTT. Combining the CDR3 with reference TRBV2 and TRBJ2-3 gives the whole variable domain EPEVTQTPSHQVTQMGQEVILRCVPISNHLYFYWYRQILGQKVEFLVSFYNNEISEKSEIFDDQFSVERPDGSNFTLKIRSTKLEDSAMYFCASSDDRGADTQYFGPGTRLTVL.

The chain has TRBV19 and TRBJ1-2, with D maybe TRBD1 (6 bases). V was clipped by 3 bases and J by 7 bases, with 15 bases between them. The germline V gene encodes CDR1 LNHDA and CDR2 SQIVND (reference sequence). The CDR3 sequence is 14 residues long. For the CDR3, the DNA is TGTGCCAGTAGTATTTATCCAGGGGCGCTTGGCTACACCTTC. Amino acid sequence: CASSIYPGALGYTF.

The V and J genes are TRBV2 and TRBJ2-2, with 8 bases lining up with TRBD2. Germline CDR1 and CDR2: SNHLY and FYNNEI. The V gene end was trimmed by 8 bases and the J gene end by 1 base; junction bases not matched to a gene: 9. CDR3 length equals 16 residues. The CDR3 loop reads CASGAGGQMNTGELFF. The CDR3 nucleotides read TGTGCCAGCGGGGCGGGGGGACAAATGAACACCGGGGAGCTGTTTTTT.

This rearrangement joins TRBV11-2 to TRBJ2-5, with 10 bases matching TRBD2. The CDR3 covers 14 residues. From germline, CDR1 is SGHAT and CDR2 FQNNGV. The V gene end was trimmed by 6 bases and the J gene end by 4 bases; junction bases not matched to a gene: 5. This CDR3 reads CASRTGTSAETQYF. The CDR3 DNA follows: TGTGCCAGCAGAACCGGGACTAGCGCAGAGACCCAGTACTTC.

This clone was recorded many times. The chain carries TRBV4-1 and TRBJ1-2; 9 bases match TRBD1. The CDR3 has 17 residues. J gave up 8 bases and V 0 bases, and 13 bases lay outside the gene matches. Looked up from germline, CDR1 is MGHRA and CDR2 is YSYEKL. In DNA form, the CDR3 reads TGCGCCAGCAGCCAAGATCTTTTTCTGGGACAGGGAAGGGGCTACACCTTC. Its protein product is CASSQDLFLGQGRGYTF.